This T cell receptor (beta chain) was captured in a study of blood T cell repertoires in COVID-19. Across the study: The cDNA or gDNA used as material had been derived from T cells, B-cell-depleted T cells, or PBMCs.

Individuals aged roughly 18 to 90 years were recruited from about two dozen US areas. Participant-reported clinical history was the basis for cohort assignment. The authors' processing: Estimated nucleated cell counts came from reference gene primer amplification. Sequenced by immunoSEQ multiplex PCR; TCRdb stores in-frame clones only, minus some. V and J calls and clone size are copied from that table; D and trimming were computed from the DNA. Here the sample spans approximately 330,000 clones, about 90% being singletons. This clone was seen only once. The trim removed 2 bases at V and 8 bases at J, leaving 10 bases unmatched. The CDR3 is 17 amino acids. In germline, CDR1 is SGHDN, CDR2 FVKESK.

This receptor was obtained from a woman aged 25 to 39 who had recovered from COVID-19. The chain carries TRBV14 and TRBJ2-1, with 12 positions matching TRBD2. The sequencing sample was made of PBMCs or T cells enriched from blood (not recorded which). The CDR3 reads CASSQRLTSGSQDEQFF. DNA of the CDR3: TGTGCCAGCAGCCAACGGTTGACTAGCGGGAGTCAAGATGAGCAGTTCTTC. The full variable domain, its missing parts supplied by reference TRBV14 and TRBJ2-1, is EAGVTQFPSHSVIEKGQTVTLRCDPISGHDNLYWYRRVMGKEIKFLLHFVKESKQDESGMPNNRFLAERTGGTYSTLKVQPAELEDSGVYFCASSQRLTSGSQDEQFFGPGTRLTVL.